The subject of this entry is one TCR beta chain. Its antigen remains unidentified. The record has no base qualities; no much larger clone is one base away. TCRbeta CDR3 regions were amplified from genomic DNA by means of the immunoSEQ Assay, a bias-controlled multiplex PCR. Per the original workflow: The number of nucleated cells in each sample was estimated from the amplification of reference gene primers within the assay. To quantify the absolute abundance of each unique TCRbeta CDR3 rearrangement, sequence reads were collapsed and filtered. For each sample, productive Simpson clonality was calculated by taking the square root of Simpson's diversity index across productive rearrangements. As stored in TCRdb, this immuneACCESS dataset retains in-frame rearrangements with V and J assigned. A fraction of the clones does not appear; measured against another copy, unresolved V genes explain less than half of the discrepancy, and the remainder lacks a known reason. That table furnishes V, J and clone size, whereas the DNA furnished D and trimming. In this sample the table shows about 74,000 clones, 88% of which occur a single time. The ten top clones hold around 1.9% of the sample.

Whole blood was collected in K2EDTA tubes by collaborating institutions according to the institutions' own protocols. For TCRbeta analysis, collaborators shipped samples in one of three forms: frozen whole blood, isolated PBMCs, or DNA extracted from either of those sample types. V loses 3 bases at its end and J loses 1 base; junction bases beyond the gene matches: 8. From the cysteine through the phenylalanine, the CDR3 covers 16 amino acids. Kept here is only the CDR3 DNA, which spans 48 bases and is read in frame from base 1. For CDR1 and CDR2, the germline V gene (reference sequence) lists LNHDA and SQIVND. This sample was included in a study of blood T cell repertoires in COVID-19 (dated by TCRdb to 2020 to 2022). Regarding the study in general: The collaborator samples originated in the United States, Italy and Spain and spanned the acute and convalescent phases of COVID-19. The material from the prospective study consisted of cDNA or gDNA derived from T cells, B-cell-depleted T cells, or PBMCs. Deeply sampled blood TCRbeta repertoires from subjects exposed to, actively infected with, or recovered from COVID-19 were included in the dataset. The repertoires were released in a freely available public database intended as a resource for research on the immune response to SARS-CoV-2. Samples were obtained from the ongoing ImmuneRACE study (first 160 participants) and from 1,254 subjects provided by 6 global collaborators. Sample metadata almost always included a de-identified subject ID, COVID-19 status, age in years and sex. Where HLA class I and class II types were available, the types were taken from metadata supplied by the sample provider, not from assay-based typing.

What the study reported, not specific to this receptor: How much clinical and demographic metadata was included differed by source and by participant, and the metadata was provided uncurated.

Sequencing input: peripheral blood. This receptor was identified in a woman of 80 years or more with active or convalescent COVID-19. Recombination joined TRBV19 with TRBJ1-1, and 7 junction bases match TRBD1. The CDR3 region reads CASSIWRGLSNTEAFF. The DNA sequence follows: TGTGCCAGTAGTATTTGGAGGGGGCTCTCGAACACTGAAGCTTTCTTT.